This T cell receptor (beta chain) was captured in a study of blood T cell repertoires in COVID-19. Study-level information: From the United States, Italy and Spain came samples of acute and convalescent COVID-19. Sources were T cells, B-cell-depleted T cells, or PBMCs; the material itself was cDNA or gDNA.

CDR1 SGHNT and CDR2 YYREEE come from the germline V gene (reference sequence). The CDR3 is 13 amino acids. Trimming removed 5 bases from V and 11 bases from J, with 14 bases in between. Only in-frame clones appear in the TCRdb table, and some are missing; sequencing was by immunoSEQ multiplex PCR. Found here are some 36,000 clones, approximately 91% of them singletons; the top ten hold around 40%. This TCR was recovered from a man aged 55 to 70 with active or convalescent COVID-19. The sequencing sample was made of peripheral blood. This sequence joins TRBV5-4 and TRBJ2-6; possible D gene TRBD1, 7 bases. CDR3 amino acids: CASSYQGEDVLTF. The CDR3 DNA sequence: TGTGCCAGCAGTTATCAGGGGGAGGACGTCCTGACTTTC. The variable domain in full, with the rest retrieved from reference TRBV5-4 and TRBJ2-6, is ETGVTQSPTHLIKTRGQQVTLRCSSQSGHNTVSWYQQALGQGPQFIFQYYREEENGRGNFPPRFSGLQFPNYSSELNVNALELDDSALYLCASSYQGEDVLTFGAGSRLTVL.